These T cell receptor beta chains were read from a single sample in a study of T cell repertoires in cytomegalovirus infection. TCRdb re-analysed the reads in MiXCR, keeping a single row per CDR3 protein. Of over 250,000 distinct CDR3 sequences listed, about 20% were seen once; the top ten hold roughly a fifth. Which antigens these TCRs recognize remains unknown. The specimen was cultured PBMCs, collected from culture after CMV antigen stimulation. The origin of the receptors is a human donor in good health (CMV status not recorded). Some clones in this sample may be carry-over from other donors' samples. The CDR3 runs from the conserved cysteine through the conserved F or W. D genes are given only for firm matches. Size is stated for part of the rows, as once, few or many counts, or as a class when the clone is expanded.

>TRBV7-3|NA|TRBJ2-1|NA|16
CASSLIPSSAYNEQFF
TGTGCCAGCAGCTTAATTCCGTCTAGCGCCTACAATGAGCAGTTCTTC
>TRBV6-1|few|TRBJ2-6|NA|14
CASSTALGANVLTF
TGTGCCAGCAGCACGGCCCTGGGGGCCAACGTCCTGACTTTC
>TRBV5-1|few|TRBJ1-1|NA|14
CASSGQPGDTEAFF
TGCGCCAGCAGCGGACAGCCAGGGGATACTGAAGCTTTCTTT
>TRBV11-3|NA|TRBJ1-1|NA|13
CASSLGGTEGAFF
TGTGCCAGCAGCTTAGGCGGCACCGAAGGAGCTTTCTTT
>TRBV20-1|few|TRBJ2-1|NA|12
CSARMSYNEQFF
TGCAGTGCTAGAATGAGCTACAATGAGCAGTTCTTC
>TRBV4-2|many|TRBJ2-2|NA|14
CASSQESSGWELFF
TGTGCCAGCAGCCAAGAATCGAGTGGATGGGAGCTGTTTTTT
>TRBV19|few|TRBJ2-5|TRBD1|14
CASARTGRQETQYF
TGTGCCAGTGCCCGGACAGGGCGCCAAGAGACCCAGTACTTC
>TRBV19|many|TRBJ2-7|NA|15
CASSTSAGTPYEQYF
TGTGCCAGTAGTACCTCCGCCGGGACACCGTACGAGCAGTACTTC
>TRBV28|NA|TRBJ1-1|NA|16
CASSPYTRTANTEAFF
TGTGCCAGCAGTCCCTACACCCGGACAGCGAACACTGAAGCTTTCTTT
>TRBV7-9|many|TRBJ2-3|NA|15
CASNTQGQSTDTQYF
TGTGCCAGCAACACCCAGGGGCAAAGCACAGATACGCAGTATTTT
>TRBV6-2/TRBV6-3|NA|TRBJ2-3|NA|16
CASSSARKVVGDTQYF
TGTGCCAGCAGTTCTGCCCGGAAGGTCGTGGGAGATACGCAGTATTTT
>TRBV7-6|NA|TRBJ2-1|NA|13
CASSLILASEQFF
TGTGCCAGCAGCTTAATTCTTGCCAGCGAGCAGTTCTTC
>TRBV10-3|many|TRBJ2-1|TRBD1|15
CAISDGQGAYNEQFF
TGTGCCATCAGTGACGGGCAGGGGGCATACAATGAGCAGTTCTTC
>TRBV5-1|few|TRBJ2-7|NA|15
CASSLAGHSSYEQYF
TGCGCCAGCAGCTTGGCAGGGCACAGCTCCTACGAGCAGTACTTC
>TRBV6-2/TRBV6-3|few|TRBJ1-2|NA|13
CASSPPQGYGYTF
TGTGCCAGCAGTCCCCCACAGGGATACGGCTACACCTTC
>TRBV7-8|many|TRBJ2-7|TRBD2|16
CASSIRRASGLYEQYF
TGTGCCAGCAGCATACGCCGGGCTAGCGGTCTCTACGAGCAGTACTTC
>TRBV7-2|many|TRBJ2-1|NA|15
CASSFDHFGSNEQFF
TGTGCCAGCAGCTTCGATCACTTCGGGTCTAATGAGCAGTTCTTC
>TRBV7-9|few|TRBJ2-1|TRBD1|20
CAILRRDRGTLGYSYNEQFF
TGTGCCATCTTGAGGAGGGACAGGGGGACTTTGGGATACTCCTACAATGAGCAGTTCTTC
>TRBV27|NA|TRBJ2-3|NA|15
CASAPLPQSTDTQYF
TGTGCCAGCGCTCCTTTACCGCAGAGCACAGATACGCAGTATTTT
>TRBV7-2|many|TRBJ2-1|TRBD2|16
CASSLGLAGVENEQFF
TGTGCCAGCAGCTTGGGACTAGCGGGAGTGGAGAATGAGCAGTTCTTC
>TRBV27|few|TRBJ2-5|NA|14
CASSMIGYQETQYF
TGTGCCAGCAGCATGATAGGGTACCAAGAGACCCAGTACTTC
>TRBV6-1|many|TRBJ1-2|TRBD1|13
CATTTGGAYGYTF
TGTGCCACTACGACAGGGGGGGCCTATGGCTACACCTTC
>TRBV19|NA|TRBJ1-1|NA|15
CASSTQVRTGLEAFF
TGTGCCAGTAGTACCCAAGTCAGAACGGGACTTGAAGCTTTCTTT
>TRBV7-3|few|TRBJ2-1|NA|13
CASSFGNDNEQFF
TGTGCCAGCAGCTTTGGGAATGACAATGAGCAGTTCTTC
>TRBV5-1|NA|TRBJ2-5|TRBD2|17
CASSLPEGLAEQETQYF
TGCGCCAGCAGCCTGCCCGAGGGACTAGCGGAGCAAGAGACCCAGTACTTC
>TRBV18|few|TRBJ2-7|TRBD1|17
CASSPEDRTGFSYEQYF
TGTGCCAGCTCACCCGAGGATCGGACAGGGTTTTCCTACGAGCAGTACTTC
>TRBV19|NA|TRBJ2-3|TRBD2|16
CASSAFSGTRTDTQYF
TGTGCCAGTAGTGCCTTTAGCGGGACACGGACAGATACGCAGTATTTT
>TRBV2|NA|TRBJ1-6|NA|13
CASRGSYNSPLHF
TGTGCCAGCAGGGGGTCCTATAATTCACCCCTCCACTTT
>TRBV19|few|TRBJ1-3|NA|15
CDPPDTPSSGNTIYF
TGTGACCCGCCGGACACACCGAGCTCTGGAAACACCATATATTTT
>TRBV7-2|many|TRBJ2-3|NA|16
CASSFPGTSSTDTQYF
TGTGCCAGCAGCTTCCCCGGGACTTCTAGCACAGATACGCAGTATTTT
>TRBV6-2/TRBV6-3|NA|TRBJ1-1|NA|14
CASRRTGGHTEAFF
TGTGCCAGCAGACGGACGGGGGGTCACACTGAAGCTTTCTTT
>TRBV12-3/TRBV12-4|NA|TRBJ1-1|NA|13
CASSLNGRAEAFF
TGTGCCAGCAGTTTAAACGGACGGGCTGAAGCTTTCTTT
>TRBV12-3/TRBV12-4|many|TRBJ1-2|NA|13
CASSPILGYGYTF
TGTGCCAGCAGCCCCATCTTGGGTTATGGCTACACCTTC
>TRBV11-2|few|TRBJ1-1|TRBD1|14
CASSLDQTGGAAFF
TGTGCCAGCAGCTTAGATCAGACAGGGGGCGCGGCTTTCTTT
>TRBV6-2/TRBV6-3|NA|TRBJ2-3|TRBD2|16
CASSYSERGPPDTQYF
TGTGCCAGCAGTTACTCGGAGCGGGGCCCCCCAGATACGCAGTATTTT
>TRBV6-1|many|TRBJ2-4|NA|17
CASSEGRALRAKNIQYF
TGTGCCAGCAGTGAAGGGAGGGCCCTCAGGGCCAAAAACATTCAGTACTTC
>TRBV6-2/TRBV6-3|many|TRBJ2-4|NA|15
CASSYSTGTKNIQYF
TGTGCCAGCAGTTACTCGACGGGAACCAAAAACATTCAGTACTTC
>TRBV7-8|many|TRBJ1-2|NA|16
CASSLERLPLNYGYTF
TGTGCCAGCAGCTTAGAAAGACTCCCGCTTAACTATGGCTACACCTTC
>TRBV6-1|many|TRBJ2-3|NA|18
CASSQGRIGKPDTDTQYF
TGTGCCAGCAGCCAGGGGCGTATCGGGAAGCCAGACACAGATACGCAGTATTTT
>TRBV6-2/TRBV6-3|NA|TRBJ1-1|NA|14
CASSSPPVNTEAFF
TGTGCCAGCAGTTCCCCACCGGTGAACACTGAAGCTTTCTTT
>TRBV19|NA|TRBJ1-1|TRBD1|15
CASSPGTGGRSEAFF
TGTGCCAGTAGTCCCGGGACAGGGGGAAGGTCTGAAGCTTTCTTT
>TRBV11-2|NA|TRBJ2-1|NA|11
CASSPRREQFF
TGTGCCAGCAGCCCACGGCGCGAGCAGTTCTTC
>TRBV27|many|TRBJ1-1|NA|15
CASSPLKLIQERAFF
TGTGCCAGCAGTCCTTTAAAACTTATCCAGGAGCGAGCTTTCTTT